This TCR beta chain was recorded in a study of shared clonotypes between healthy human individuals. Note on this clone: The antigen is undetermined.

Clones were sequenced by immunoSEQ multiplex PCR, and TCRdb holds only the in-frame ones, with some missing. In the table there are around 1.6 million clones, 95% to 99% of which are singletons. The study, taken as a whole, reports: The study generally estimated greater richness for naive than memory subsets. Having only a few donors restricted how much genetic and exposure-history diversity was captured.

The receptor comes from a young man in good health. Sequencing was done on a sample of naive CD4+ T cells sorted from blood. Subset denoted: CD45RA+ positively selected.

CDR3 in DNA: TGTGCCTGGAGTCACGGACAGTTCTCTGGAAACACCATATATTTT. Its translation: CAWSHGQFSGNTIYF. This chain links TRBV30 with TRBJ1-3; perhaps TRBD1 as D (6 bases). Trimming removed 2 bases from V and 0 bases from J, with 11 bases in between. The CDR3 runs 15 residues. Germline V lookup: CDR1 GTSNPN, CDR2 SVGIG (reference sequence).